Presented here are 29 T cell receptor beta chains from one specimen sequenced in a study of blood T cell repertoires in COVID-19 (dated by TCRdb to 2018 to 2020). Library method: the immunoSEQ multiplex PCR assay. Sourced from immuneACCESS, this table was stored by TCRdb with only in-frame sequences that have V and J called. A share of the clones is absent; for the studies checked, an unresolved V gene accounts for under half, and the remainder has no known explanation. Present in this sample are 70,000 or so clones, approximately 86% of which were seen just once. 10% to 15% of the sample comes from the top ten. Sequencing was performed on peripheral blood. The receptors come from a woman in her sixties or seventies with acute or convalescent COVID-19.

The table lists this clone with a few counts. J is TRBJ1-2 and V is TRBV24-1; TRBD1 aligns across 10 bases. Germline values: CDR1 KGHDR, CDR2 SFDVKD. The V gene end was trimmed by 2 bases and the J gene end by 7 bases; junction bases not matched to a gene: 6. There are 15 residues in the CDR3. CDR3 sequence reads: CATSDSGTGAAGYTF. CDR3 DNA: TGTGCCACCAGTGATTCCGGGACAGGGGCTGCTGGCTACACCTTC.

The chain uses TRBV9 and TRBJ2-1, with 10 bases that match TRBD2. CDR1 is SGDLS, CDR2 YYNGEE, per germline. CDR3 length: 18 amino acids. V shed 0 bases, J shed 7 bases, and the junction held 13 bases outside the gene matches. CDR3 coding DNA: TGTGCCAGCAGCGTAGCGGGGAAGCGAGCGGGGGGGTTTAATGAGCAGTTCTTC. Residues: CASSVAGKRAGGFNEQFF. The variable domain in full, completed from reference TRBV9 and TRBJ2-1, reads DSGVTQTPKHLITATGQRVTLRCSPRSGDLSVYWYQQSLDQGLQFLIQYYNGEERAKGNILERFSAQQFPDLHSELNLSSLELGDSALYFCASSVAGKRAGGFNEQFFGPGTRLTVL.

The chain has TRBV5-1 and TRBJ2-7; 7 bases are a match to TRBD1. The germline gives CDR1 SGHRS, CDR2 YFSETQ. V was pared by 4 bases and J by 6 bases, with 16 bases of the junction left unmatched. The CDR3 runs 16 residues. In DNA form, the CDR3 reads TGCGCCAGCAGCCCCATAGATCCCGGGACAGTAGGCGAGCAGTACTTC. Translation gives CASSPIDPGTVGEQYF.

The chain couples TRBV21-1 to TRBJ2-2; no check of the table's D call, TRBD2, against the DNA was made. TRBV21-1 has pseudogene status. The CDR3 contains 17 residues. In DNA form, the CDR3 reads TGTGCCAGCAGCAAAGTCCCGGGGGGGCCTGGTACCGGGGAGCTGTTTTTT. Translating gives CASSKVPGGPGTGELFF.

This chain uses TRBV7-9 with TRBJ2-7; D is ambiguous. There are 12 residues in the CDR3. Deletions cut 5 bases from V and 3 bases from J, with 8 bases between. Germline V gene data show CDR1 as SEHNR and CDR2 as FQNEAQ (reference sequence). In DNA form, the CDR3 reads TGTGCCAGCAGCCCCACGGGCTACGAGCAGTACTTC. It is translated as CASSPTGYEQYF.

Only one count was recorded for this clone. This chain uses TRBV6-5 with TRBJ1-1; D uncertain. The germline V gene has CDR1 MNHEY and CDR2 SVGAGI. Trimming removed 4 bases at V and 0 bases at J, with 9 bases between. This CDR3 spans 14 amino acids. The CDR3 region is CASSSRGLNTEAFF. The DNA for the CDR3 is TGTGCCAGCAGTTCCCGCGGGTTGAACACTGAAGCTTTCTTT.

The chain is built from TRBV3-1 (or the pseudogene TRBV3-2) and TRBJ2-7, with 7 bases aligning to TRBD2. Germline V CDR1 and CDR2: LGHDT, YNNKEL (reference sequence). With V trimmed by 0 bases and J by 4 bases, 6 bases remained unmatched. There are 15 residues in the CDR3. The chain's CDR3 is CASSQEWGGAYEQYF. The CDR3 coding sequence is TGTGCCAGCAGCCAAGAATGGGGGGGAGCTTACGAGCAGTACTTC.

CDR3 sequence (DNA): TGTGCCAGCAGTTACTCAGGGGCCTACGAGCAGTACTTC. Residues: CASSYSGAYEQYF. The V and J genes are TRBV6-5 and TRBJ2-7; perhaps TRBD1 as D (5 bases). V was pared by 0 bases and J by 2 bases, with 5 bases between. There are 13 residues in the CDR3. CDR1 and CDR2 from the germline V gene are MNHEY and SVGAGI.

The chain uses TRBV7-6 and TRBJ2-1, with a possible D match to TRBD2 (7 bases). V lost 5 bases, J lost 5 bases, and 19 bases lay in between. This CDR3 is 16 amino acids long. Germline V gene lookup returns CDR1 SGHVS and CDR2 FNYEAQ. The CDR3 spells CASSQRSGGGNNEQFF. DNA for the CDR3: TGTGCCAGCAGCCAAAGATCGGGGGGCGGGAACAATGAGCAGTTCTTC. Complete variable domain (other parts from reference TRBV7-6 and TRBJ2-1): GAGVSQSPRYKVTKRGQDVALRCDPISGHVSLYWYRQALGQGPEFLTYFNYEAQQDKSGLPNDRFSAERPEGSISTLTIQRTEQRDSAMYRCASSQRSGGGNNEQFFGPGTRLTVL.

Ten or more counts support this clone. This chain connects TRBV28 to TRBJ1-6; D is uncertain. CDR3 length: 13 residues. Germline lookup yields CDR1 MDHEN and CDR2 SYDVKM. Trimming shortened V by 5 bases and J by 9 bases, and 11 bases separated the two germline ends. CDR3 sequence reads: CASSLDRFSPLHF. In DNA form, the CDR3 reads TGTGCCAGCAGTCTAGACCGGTTTTCACCCCTCCACTTT.

The chain links TRBV28 to TRBJ1-5; tentatively, D is TRBD1 (5 bases). Germline V CDR1 and CDR2: MDHEN, SYDVKM. This CDR3 has 14 amino acids. Trimming left V 1 base short and J 6 bases short, with 10 bases between. CDR3 nucleotide sequence: TGTGCCAGCAGTTTATTCAGGGTGGGTCAGCCCCAGCATTTT. Translating gives CASSLFRVGQPQHF.

The genes are TRBV11-2 and TRBJ2-3, with 9 bases matching TRBD2. The CDR3 has 16 amino acids. Germline values: CDR1 SGHAT, CDR2 FQNNGV. J lost 1 base, V lost 5 bases, and 7 bases had no gene match. CDR3 nucleotide sequence: TGTGCCAGCAGCATCAGCGGGGGGTGGGGCACAGATACGCAGTATTTT. Protein sequence: CASSISGGWGTDTQYF.

This clone is a singleton in its sample. The rearrangement joins TRBV10-3 to TRBJ1-1; D is unclear. CDR3 size: 13 residues. Germline CDR1 reads ENHRY; CDR2 reads SYGVKD. V lost 6 bases and J 1 base, leaving 9 bases between the germline ends. The CDR3 sequence: CAISFQENTEAFF. CDR3 DNA: TGTGCCATCAGCTTTCAGGAGAACACTGAAGCTTTCTTT.

The chain carries TRBV15 and TRBJ2-1; D ambiguous. The CDR3 totals 12 residues. In germline, CDR1 is LNHNV, CDR2 YYDKDF (reference sequence). The V gene lost 0 bases and the J gene lost 9 bases, with 6 bases spanning the gap. CDR3 DNA sequence: TGTGCCACCAGCAGAGAACTTGGTGAGCAGTTCTTC. Its protein product is CATSRELGEQFF.

A single count supports this clone. The V and J genes are TRBV5-4 and TRBJ1-1; D is unclear. The CDR3 loop spans 16 amino acids. Trimming stripped 0 bases from V and 0 bases from J, with 12 bases between. Germline CDR1 is SGHNT and CDR2 is YYREEE (reference sequence). The CDR3 DNA follows: TGTGCCAGCAGCTTGGCGGCAGGTCCAATGAACACTGAAGCTTTCTTT. This encodes CASSLAAGPMNTEAFF.

The chain is built from TRBV1 and TRBJ2-2; TRBD1, the D gene given by the table, was not confirmed from the DNA. TRBV1 is a listed pseudogene. The CDR3 length is 17 residues. CDR3 sequence: CTSSQDRDRENTGELFF. CDR3 in DNA: TGCACCAGCAGCCAAGATCGAGACAGGGAGAACACCGGGGAGCTGTTTTTT.

This clone has a handful of counts. The chain employs TRBV7-6 and TRBJ2-6; 7 bases match TRBD1. V lost 5 bases and J lost 0; bases outside the gene matches: 10. Germline V CDR1 and CDR2: SGHVS, FNYEAQ. CDR3 length: 18 residues. The CDR3 protein is CASSARQGRNSGANVLTF. CDR3 DNA sequence: TGTGCCAGCAGCGCACGACAGGGTCGAAACTCTGGGGCCAACGTCCTGACTTTC.

This sequence joins TRBV7-9 and TRBJ2-1; 9 nucleotides align to TRBD2. This CDR3 has 15 residues. V was pared by 4 bases and J by 6 bases, with 7 bases of the junction left unmatched. The V gene's germline CDR1 is SEHNR and CDR2 FQNEAQ (reference sequence). CDR3 in DNA: TGTGCCAGCAGCTCACCTCCGGGACTAGCCAATGAGCAGTTCTTC. Amino acids: CASSSPPGLANEQFF.

This chain connects TRBV5-5 to TRBJ2-2, with no clear D. CDR3 length: 14 amino acids. Germline CDR1 is SGHKS and CDR2 is YYEKEE (reference sequence). Trimming removed 2 bases from V and 1 base from J, with 6 bases in between. CDR3 nucleotide sequence: TGTGCCAGCAGCTTTGGCAGGAACACCGGGGAGCTGTTTTTT. It translates to CASSFGRNTGELFF.

The rearrangement uses TRBV19 and TRBJ2-1, with TRBD2 identical over 10 bases. V was clipped by 2 bases and J by 8 bases; unmatched bases: 18. The V gene's germline CDR1 is LNHDA and CDR2 SQIVND (reference sequence). The CDR3 totals 19 residues. In DNA form, the CDR3 reads TGTGCCAGTAGTATAACTAGCGGGGCCCAGTCCCCACGAAGCCATGAGCAGTTCTTC. Translated: CASSITSGAQSPRSHEQFF.

The J gene is TRBJ2-5, the V gene TRBV9; the D is unclear. Germline V CDR1 and CDR2: SGDLS, YYNGEE. The CDR3 is 13 amino acids. V shed 0 bases and J shed 7 bases, with 10 bases lying between them. This CDR3 is CASSVDPFGTQYF. Written as DNA, the CDR3 is TGTGCCAGCAGCGTAGATCCATTCGGGACCCAGTACTTC.

CDR3 residues: CAIKGQGADEQYF. The CDR3 nucleotides are TGTGCCATCAAGGGACAGGGGGCAGACGAGCAGTACTTC. The rearrangement links TRBV10-3 to TRBJ2-7; 12 bases are shared with TRBD1. The germline CDR1 and CDR2 sequences are ENHRY and SYGVKD. The CDR3 sequence is 13 residues long. The ends lost 7 bases at V and 5 bases at J; junction bases unmatched: 3.

Comments on this clone: Other DNA sequences from this sample encode an identical CDR3 as well. This chain joins TRBV19 and TRBJ1-1; TRBD1 aligns across 7 bases. This CDR3 contains 13 residues. Looked up from germline, CDR1 is LNHDA and CDR2 is SQIVND (reference sequence). Unmatched junction bases numbered 1, after V lost 3 bases and J lost 3 bases. The chain's CDR3 is CASSIQGDTEAFF. CDR3 nucleotide sequence: TGTGCCAGTAGTATCCAGGGGGACACTGAAGCTTTCTTT. The full variable domain, in which reference TRBV19 and TRBJ1-1 provide the parts outside the CDR3, is DGGITQSPKYLFRKEGQNVTLSCEQNLNHDAMYWYRQDPGQGLRLIYYSQIVNDFQKGDIAEGYSVSREKKESFPLTVTSAQKNPTAFYLCASSIQGDTEAFFGQGTRLTVV.

The V call is TRBV6-5, the J call TRBJ2-1, with 11 nucleotides matching TRBD2. Per the germline V gene, CDR1 is MNHEY and CDR2 is SVGAGI. The CDR3 sequence is 15 residues long. V shed 5 bases and J 4 bases; nucleotides not matched to a gene: 4. The CDR3, as DNA: TGTGCCAGCAGTAAAACTAGCGGGAGATACAATGAGCAGTTCTTC. Translating it yields CASSKTSGRYNEQFF.

J is TRBJ2-3 and V is TRBV7-2, with 10 nucleotides matching TRBD1. Trimming cost V 5 bases and J 14 bases; bases outside gene matches: 19. The CDR3 runs to 16 residues. Germline values: CDR1 SGHTA, CDR2 FQGNSA. CDR3: CASSQGQGPSPSQGYF. The CDR3 DNA sequence: TGTGCCAGCAGCCAGGGACAGGGGCCTTCCCCCTCACAGGGGTATTTT.

The chain couples TRBV19 to TRBJ2-7; TRBD2 matches 11 bases. This CDR3 has 15 amino acids. Germline CDR1 reads LNHDA; CDR2 reads SQIVND (reference sequence). Trimming cost V 1 base and J 5 bases; bases outside gene matches: 4. The CDR3 loop reads CASSIGLAGLNEQYF. The CDR3 region has the DNA TGTGCCAGTAGTATAGGACTAGCGGGGCTCAACGAGCAGTACTTC.

The V call is TRBV19, the J call TRBJ2-7, with D perhaps matching TRBD1 (5 bases). The V and J ends lost 8 bases and 1 base respectively, with 15 bases between them. This CDR3 spans 14 amino acids. CDR1 LNHDA and CDR2 SQIVND come from the germline V gene (reference sequence). The CDR3 DNA reads TGTGCCAGTGTGGTGCAGGGCGATTCCTACGAGCAGTACTTC. This translates into CASVVQGDSYEQYF.

This chain links TRBV7-8 with TRBJ2-7; D may be TRBD2 (7 bases). Germline-derived CDR1 and CDR2 are SGHVS and FQNEAQ. V was pared by 7 bases and J by 2 bases, with 24 bases between. The CDR3 consists of 17 residues. The CDR3 loop is CASTPGRFAGDTYEQYF. The CDR3 DNA reads as TGTGCCAGCACCCCCGGCAGGTTCGCGGGGGACACCTACGAGCAGTACTTC.

The chain employs TRBV5-8 and TRBJ2-2; no clear D. Germline CDR1 and CDR2: SGHTS and YDEGEE. Trimming left V 1 base short and J 4 bases short, with 11 bases between. This CDR3 comprises 15 residues. The CDR3 sequence is CASSLKSRPTGELFF. As DNA, the CDR3 is TGTGCCAGCAGCTTGAAGTCTAGGCCCACCGGGGAGCTGTTTTTT.